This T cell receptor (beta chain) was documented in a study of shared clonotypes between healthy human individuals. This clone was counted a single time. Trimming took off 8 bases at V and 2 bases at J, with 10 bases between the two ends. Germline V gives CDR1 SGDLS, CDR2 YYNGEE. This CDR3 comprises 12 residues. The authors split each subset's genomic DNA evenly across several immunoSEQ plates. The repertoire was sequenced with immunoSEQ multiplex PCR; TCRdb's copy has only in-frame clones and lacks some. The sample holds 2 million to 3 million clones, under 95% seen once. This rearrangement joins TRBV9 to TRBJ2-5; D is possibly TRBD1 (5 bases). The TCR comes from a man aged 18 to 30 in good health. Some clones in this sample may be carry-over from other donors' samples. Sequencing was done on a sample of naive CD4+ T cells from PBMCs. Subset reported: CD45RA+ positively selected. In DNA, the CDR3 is TGTGCCAGGCCGCAGGGACAAGAGACCCAGTACTTC. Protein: CARPQGQETQYF.